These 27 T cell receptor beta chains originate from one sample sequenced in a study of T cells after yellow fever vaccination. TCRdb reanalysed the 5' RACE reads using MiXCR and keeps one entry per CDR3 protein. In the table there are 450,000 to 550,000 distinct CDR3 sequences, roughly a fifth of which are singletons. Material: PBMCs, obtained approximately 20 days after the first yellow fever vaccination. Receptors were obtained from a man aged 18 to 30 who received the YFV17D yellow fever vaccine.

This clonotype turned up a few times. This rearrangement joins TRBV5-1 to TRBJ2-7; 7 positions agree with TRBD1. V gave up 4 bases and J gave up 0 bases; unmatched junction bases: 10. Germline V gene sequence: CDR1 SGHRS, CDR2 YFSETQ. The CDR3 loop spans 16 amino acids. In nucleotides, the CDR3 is TGCGCCAGCAGCCCACGACAGGGTTCCAGCTCCTACGAGCAGTACTTC. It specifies CASSPRQGSSSYEQYF.

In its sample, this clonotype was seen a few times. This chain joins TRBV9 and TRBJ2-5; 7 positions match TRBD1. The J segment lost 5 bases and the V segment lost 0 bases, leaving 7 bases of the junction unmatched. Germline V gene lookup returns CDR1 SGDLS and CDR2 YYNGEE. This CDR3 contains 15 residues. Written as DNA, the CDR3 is TGTGCCAGCAGCGTAGATAGAGGGGGCGGTGAGACCCAGTACTTC. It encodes CASSVDRGGGETQYF.

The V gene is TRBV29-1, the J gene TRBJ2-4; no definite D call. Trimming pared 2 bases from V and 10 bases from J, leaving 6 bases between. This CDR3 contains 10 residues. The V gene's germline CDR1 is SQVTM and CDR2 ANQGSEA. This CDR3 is CSVERDIQYF. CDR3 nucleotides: TGCAGCGTTGAAAGGGATATTCAGTACTTC.

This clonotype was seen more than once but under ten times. The CDR3 loop is CATSEGDRGSRLAKNIQYF. The CDR3 coding sequence is TGTGCCACCAGTGAAGGGGACAGGGGTAGTCGGCTAGCCAAAAACATTCAGTACTTC. V is TRBV24-1 and J is TRBJ2-4; 10 bases line up with TRBD1. This CDR3 comprises 19 residues. Looked up from germline, CDR1 is KGHDR and CDR2 is SFDVKD. V trimming: 4 bases; J trimming: 0 bases; junction bases outside the gene matches: 11.

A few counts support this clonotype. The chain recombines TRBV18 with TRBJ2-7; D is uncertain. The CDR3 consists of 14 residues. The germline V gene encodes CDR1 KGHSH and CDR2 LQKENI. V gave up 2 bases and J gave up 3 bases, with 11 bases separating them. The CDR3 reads CASSPGQASYEQYF. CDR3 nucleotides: TGTGCCAGCTCACCAGGCCAGGCCAGCTACGAGCAGTACTTC.

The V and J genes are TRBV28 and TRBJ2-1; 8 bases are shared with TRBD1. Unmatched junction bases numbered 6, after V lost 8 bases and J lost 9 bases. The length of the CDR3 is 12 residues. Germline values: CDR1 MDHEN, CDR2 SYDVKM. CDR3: CASRTGTFEQFF. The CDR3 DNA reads TGTGCCAGCCGGACAGGGACTTTTGAGCAGTTCTTC.

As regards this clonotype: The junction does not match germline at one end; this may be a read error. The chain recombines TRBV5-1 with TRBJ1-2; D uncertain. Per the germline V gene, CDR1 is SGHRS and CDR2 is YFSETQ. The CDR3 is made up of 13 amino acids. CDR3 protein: CAGSLEGVAEATF. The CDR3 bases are TGCGCCGGCAGCTTGGAAGGTGTGGCAGAGGCAACCTTC.

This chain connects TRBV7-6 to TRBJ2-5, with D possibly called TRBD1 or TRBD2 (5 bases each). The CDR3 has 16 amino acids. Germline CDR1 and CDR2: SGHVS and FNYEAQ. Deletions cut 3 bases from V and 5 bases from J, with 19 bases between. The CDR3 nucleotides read TGTGCCAGCAGCTTTCTACAGCAAGCCGGGGCTGAGACCCAGTACTTC. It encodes CASSFLQQAGAETQYF.

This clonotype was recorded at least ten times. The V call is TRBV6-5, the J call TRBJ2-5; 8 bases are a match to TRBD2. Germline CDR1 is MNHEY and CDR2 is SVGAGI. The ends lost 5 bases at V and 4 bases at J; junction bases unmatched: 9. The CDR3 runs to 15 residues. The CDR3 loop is CASSRDSGSGETQYF. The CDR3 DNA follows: TGTGCCAGCAGTCGCGACAGCGGGAGCGGAGAGACCCAGTACTTC.

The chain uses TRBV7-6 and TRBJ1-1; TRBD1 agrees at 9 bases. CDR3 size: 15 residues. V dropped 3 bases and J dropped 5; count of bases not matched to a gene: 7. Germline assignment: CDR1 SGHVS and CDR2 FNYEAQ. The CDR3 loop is CASSLRDRDTTEAFF. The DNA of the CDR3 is TGTGCCAGCAGCTTGAGGGACAGGGATACGACTGAAGCTTTCTTT.

DNA for the CDR3: TGCAGCGTTCCCCTCCCGAGGGGGGCAGATACGCAGTATTTT. Its protein is CSVPLPRGADTQYF. The V call is TRBV29-1, the J call TRBJ2-3; D possibly matches TRBD1 or TRBD2 (6 bases each). The V and J ends lost 5 bases and 4 bases respectively, with 16 bases between them. The germline V gene has CDR1 SQVTM and CDR2 ANQGSEA. There are 14 residues in the CDR3.

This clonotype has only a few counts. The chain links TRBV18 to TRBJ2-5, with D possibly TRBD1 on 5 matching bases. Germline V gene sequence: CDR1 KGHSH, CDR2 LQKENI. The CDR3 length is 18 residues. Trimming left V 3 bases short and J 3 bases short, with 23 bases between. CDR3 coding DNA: TGTGCCAGCTCACCTCTCGCGATGGCTTACACAGGAGAAGAGACCCAGTACTTC. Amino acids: CASSPLAMAYTGEETQYF.

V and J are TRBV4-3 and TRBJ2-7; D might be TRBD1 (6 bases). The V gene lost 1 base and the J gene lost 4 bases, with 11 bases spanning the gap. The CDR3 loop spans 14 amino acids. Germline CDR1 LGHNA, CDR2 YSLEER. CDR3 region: CASSQANREYEQYV. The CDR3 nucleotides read TGCGCCAGCAGCCAAGCCAACAGGGAGTACGAGCAGTACGTC.

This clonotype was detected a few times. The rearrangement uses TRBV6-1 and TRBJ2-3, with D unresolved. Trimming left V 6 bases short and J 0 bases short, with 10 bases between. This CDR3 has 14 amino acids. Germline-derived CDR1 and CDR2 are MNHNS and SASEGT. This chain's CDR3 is CASSWRTSTDTQYF. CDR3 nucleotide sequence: TGTGCCAGCAGCTGGAGAACAAGCACAGATACGCAGTATTTT.

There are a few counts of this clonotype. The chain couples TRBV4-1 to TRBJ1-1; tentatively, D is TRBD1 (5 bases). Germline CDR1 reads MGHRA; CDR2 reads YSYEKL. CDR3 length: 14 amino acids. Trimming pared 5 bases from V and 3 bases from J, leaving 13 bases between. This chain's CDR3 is CASSVGGVYTEAFF. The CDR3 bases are TGCGCCAGCAGCGTCGGGGGGGTTTACACTGAAGCTTTCTTT.

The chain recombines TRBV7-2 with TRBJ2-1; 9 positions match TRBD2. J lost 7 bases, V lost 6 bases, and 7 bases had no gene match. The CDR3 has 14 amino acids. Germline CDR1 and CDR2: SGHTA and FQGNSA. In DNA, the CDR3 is TGTGCCAGCAGACGCGGGGGGGCAAGGAATGAGCAGTTCTTC. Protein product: CASRRGGARNEQFF.

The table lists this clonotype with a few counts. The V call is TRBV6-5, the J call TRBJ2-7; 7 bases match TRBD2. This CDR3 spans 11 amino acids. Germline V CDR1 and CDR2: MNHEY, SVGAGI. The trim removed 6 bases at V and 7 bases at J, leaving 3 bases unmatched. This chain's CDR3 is CASRLGGEQYF. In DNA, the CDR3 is TGTGCCAGCAGGCTGGGGGGGGAGCAGTACTTC.

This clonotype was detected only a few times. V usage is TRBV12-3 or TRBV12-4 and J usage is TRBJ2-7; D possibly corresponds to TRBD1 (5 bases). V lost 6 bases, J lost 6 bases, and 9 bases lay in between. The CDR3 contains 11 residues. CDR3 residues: CASRQETEQYF. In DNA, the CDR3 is TGTGCCAGCAGACAGGAGACCGAGCAGTACTTC.

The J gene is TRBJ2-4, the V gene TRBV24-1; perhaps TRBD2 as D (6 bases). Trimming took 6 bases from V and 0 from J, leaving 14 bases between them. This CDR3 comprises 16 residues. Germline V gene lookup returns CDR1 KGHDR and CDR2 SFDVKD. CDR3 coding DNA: TGTGCCACCAGTCTAAAGGGGACTTTAGCCAAAAACATTCAGTACTTC. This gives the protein CATSLKGTLAKNIQYF.

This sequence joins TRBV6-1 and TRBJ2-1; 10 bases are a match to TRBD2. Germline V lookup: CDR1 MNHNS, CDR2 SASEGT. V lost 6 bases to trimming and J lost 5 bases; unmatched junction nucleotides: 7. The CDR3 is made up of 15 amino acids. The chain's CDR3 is CASRQIAGGDNEQFF. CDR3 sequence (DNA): TGTGCCAGCAGGCAGATAGCGGGGGGCGACAATGAGCAGTTCTTC.

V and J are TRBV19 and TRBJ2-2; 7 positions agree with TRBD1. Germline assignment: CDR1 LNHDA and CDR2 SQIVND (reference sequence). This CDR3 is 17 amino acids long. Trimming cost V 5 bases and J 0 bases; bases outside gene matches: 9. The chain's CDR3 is CASSLGPGQSNTGELFF. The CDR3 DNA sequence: TGTGCCAGTAGTCTGGGACCGGGACAGTCGAACACCGGGGAGCTGTTTTTT.

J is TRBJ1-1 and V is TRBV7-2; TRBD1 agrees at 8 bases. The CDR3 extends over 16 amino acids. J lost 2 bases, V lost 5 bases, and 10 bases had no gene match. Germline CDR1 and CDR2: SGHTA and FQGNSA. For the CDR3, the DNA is TGTGCCAGCAGCCGCGGACAGGGAGGGGGTAACACTGAAGCTTTCTTT. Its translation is CASSRGQGGGNTEAFF.

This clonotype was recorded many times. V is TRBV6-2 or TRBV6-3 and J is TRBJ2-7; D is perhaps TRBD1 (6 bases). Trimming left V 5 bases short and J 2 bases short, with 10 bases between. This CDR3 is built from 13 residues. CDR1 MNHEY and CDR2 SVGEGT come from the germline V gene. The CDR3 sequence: CASSTGTTYEQYV. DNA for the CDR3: TGTGCCAGCAGTACCGGGACAACCTACGAGCAGTACGTC.

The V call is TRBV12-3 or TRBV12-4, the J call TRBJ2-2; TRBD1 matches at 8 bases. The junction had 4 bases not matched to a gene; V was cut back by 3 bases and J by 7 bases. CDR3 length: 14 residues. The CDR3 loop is CASSLQGAVGELFF. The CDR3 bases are TGTGCCAGCAGTTTGCAGGGGGCTGTCGGGGAGCTGTTTTTT.

The DNA for the CDR3 is TGTGCCAGCAGTTACGGGGGGGATTCCTACGAGCAGTACGTC. Translating gives CASSYGGDSYEQYV. J is TRBJ2-7 and V is TRBV6-5, with 7 bases matching TRBD2. CDR1 and CDR2 (germline): MNHEY, SVGAGI. Trimming removed 2 bases from V and 1 base from J; junction bases left unmatched: 2. CDR3 size: 14 residues.

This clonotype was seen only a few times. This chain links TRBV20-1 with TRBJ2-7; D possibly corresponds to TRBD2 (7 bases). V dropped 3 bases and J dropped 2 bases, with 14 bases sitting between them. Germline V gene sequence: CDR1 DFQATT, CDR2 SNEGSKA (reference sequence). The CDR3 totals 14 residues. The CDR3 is CSASPAGTPYEQYF. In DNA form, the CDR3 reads TGCAGTGCTAGCCCAGCGGGGACACCCTACGAGCAGTACTTC.

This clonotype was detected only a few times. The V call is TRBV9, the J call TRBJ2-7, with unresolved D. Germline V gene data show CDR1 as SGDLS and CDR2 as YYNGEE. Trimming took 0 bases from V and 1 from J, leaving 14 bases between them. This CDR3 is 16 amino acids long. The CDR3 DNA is TGTGCCAGCAGCGTAGAACCGGTTCCGTTTTCCTACGAGCAGTACTTC. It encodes CASSVEPVPFSYEQYF.